This T cell receptor beta chain was sequenced during a study of blood T cell repertoires in COVID-19. Across the study: From the United States, Italy and Spain came samples of acute and convalescent COVID-19. PBMCs, B-cell-depleted T cells, or T cells provided the cDNA or gDNA that made up the material.

The CDR3 runs to 18 residues. Germline values: CDR1 GTSNPN, CDR2 SVGIG (reference sequence). J gave up 10 bases and V 8 bases, and 27 bases lay outside the gene matches. The authors' processing: Amplification of reference gene primers provided the estimated nucleated cell counts. Sequencing was performed with immunoSEQ multiplex PCR; in TCRdb, only in-frame clones are kept and a portion is missing. From that table come the V and J calls and clone size; the DNA was used to work out D and trimming. The sample lists about 160,000 clones, approximately 84% seen once, with over 5% in the top ten. Sequenced: peripheral blood. The sequence came from a woman aged 45-59 years with COVID-19, enrolled during active disease. This chain joins TRBV30 and TRBJ2-4, with 9 positions matching TRBD1. The CDR3 loop is CALGGAPTSGQGNPIQYF. CDR3 coding DNA: TGTGCCCTGGGTGGAGCCCCCACCTCGGGACAGGGTAATCCTATTCAGTACTTC.